This note documents a single TCR beta chain sequence. What it recognizes is unknown. V dropped 2 bases and J dropped 8 bases, with 21 bases sitting between them. CDR3 length equals 16 residues. Germline values: CDR1 SNHLY, CDR2 FYNNEI. This entry is derived from a study of T cells in tumors after PD-1 blockade. For the study at large: Each patient got pembrolizumab 200 mg every 3 weeks or cemiplimab 350 mg every 2 weeks.

Findings of the study overall: Some novel exhausted tumor clones appeared in pre-treatment blood, suggesting peripheral recruitment.

Assay used: immunoSEQ multiplex PCR; TCRdb lists only in-frame clones, some missing. The sample shows fewer than 50,000 clones, about 84% of them seen only once. The receptor was derived from a human donor with basal cell carcinoma. The sequencing used PBMCs, collected before anti-PD-1 treatment. The chain employs TRBV2 and TRBJ1-2, with D possibly TRBD1 on 5 matching bases. The CDR3 spells CASSERRDGLLGGYTF. The CDR3 DNA is TGTGCCAGCAGTGAAAGAAGGGACGGACTACTGGGGGGCTACACCTTC.